Following are 29 T cell receptor beta chains from one sample sequenced in a study of T cell responses to AZD1222 COVID-19 vaccine. Clones were read by immunoSEQ multiplex PCR, and TCRdb kept only the in-frame ones, dropping some. The sample includes about 180,000 clones, 80% to 90% of them seen just once. Material: peripheral blood, obtained 28 days after the second AZD1222 dose. The receptor set was obtained from an adult who received the AZD1222 COVID-19 vaccine.

This CDR3 is CASSQGGGGRARDQPQHF. As DNA, the CDR3 is TGCGCCAGCAGCCAAGGAGGCGGGGGCAGGGCCCGCGATCAGCCCCAGCATTTT. The V call is TRBV4-1, the J call TRBJ1-5; weak D call: TRBD1 (6 bases). Germline-derived CDR1 and CDR2 are MGHRA and YSYEKL. The V end was cut by 1 base, the J end by 5 bases, with 21 bases between. CDR3 length equals 18 residues.

This clone was recorded only once. The chain combines TRBV9 with TRBJ1-4; 8 bases map to TRBD1. Germline V gene sequence: CDR1 SGDLS, CDR2 YYNGEE. After removal of 0 bases from V and 0 bases from J, the junction contained 7 bases not matched to a gene. CDR3 length: 18 residues. The CDR3 sequence is CASSVGPGQVTTNEKLFF. As DNA, the CDR3 is TGTGCCAGCAGCGTAGGACCGGGACAGGTAACAACTAATGAAAAACTGTTTTTT.

The V and J genes are TRBV19 and TRBJ1-6; 7 positions match TRBD1. CDR1 is LNHDA and CDR2 is SQIVND in the germline V gene (reference sequence). The CDR3 extends over 14 amino acids. With V trimmed by 6 bases and J by 9 bases, 8 bases remained unmatched. The CDR3 spells CASREQGSISPLHF. The CDR3 bases are TGTGCCAGTAGGGAACAGGGGAGCATTTCACCCCTCCACTTT. Together with reference TRBV19 and TRBJ1-6, the CDR3 gives the full variable domain: DGGITQSPKYLFRKEGQNVTLSCEQNLNHDAMYWYRQDPGQGLRLIYYSQIVNDFQKGDIAEGYSVSREKKESFPLTVTSAQKNPTAFYLCASREQGSISPLHFGNGTRLTVT.

This sequence joins TRBV6-1 and TRBJ2-3, with 13 bases that match TRBD2. The J segment lost 2 bases and the V segment lost 4 bases, leaving 6 bases of the junction unmatched. Germline V gene data show CDR1 as MNHNS and CDR2 as SASEGT. This CDR3 region has 17 residues. As DNA, the CDR3 is TGTGCCAGCAGTGTGACTAGCGGGGGGTTACACACAGATACGCAGTATTTT. This codes for CASSVTSGGLHTDTQYF.

V usage is TRBV19 and J usage is TRBJ1-1; a weak D match, TRBD1 (6 bases). There are 14 residues in the CDR3. V lost 7 bases and J 0 bases, leaving 12 bases between the germline ends. The V gene's germline CDR1 is LNHDA and CDR2 SQIVND (reference sequence). As DNA, the CDR3 is TGTGCCAGTAATGGACAGCCCATGAACACTGAAGCTTTCTTT. It is translated as CASNGQPMNTEAFF.

This clone has a single count. The chain combines TRBV28 with TRBJ2-5; D remains ambiguous. V shed 3 bases and J shed 3 bases, with 8 bases lying between them. CDR3 length: 13 residues. Germline CDR1 MDHEN, CDR2 SYDVKM. The CDR3 coding sequence is TGTGCCAGCAGTTTGGAAAGGGAAGAGACCCAGTACTTC. Translated: CASSLEREETQYF.

This clone showed up just a few times. The CDR3 reads CASSQVLFSSGGAEEQFF. In DNA, the CDR3 is TGTGCCAGCAGCCAAGTGTTGTTCTCTAGCGGGGGGGCCGAAGAGCAGTTCTTC. This rearrangement joins TRBV3-1 (or the pseudogene TRBV3-2) to TRBJ2-1, with 12 bases lining up with TRBD2. Trimming removed 1 base from V and 10 bases from J; junction bases left unmatched: 14. This CDR3 is built from 18 residues. Germline V CDR1 and CDR2: LGHDT, YNNKEL (reference sequence).

The gene calls are TRBV7-3 and TRBJ1-1, with D perhaps TRBD1 (5 bases). The V and J ends lost 2 bases and 4 bases respectively, with 17 bases between them. Germline V gives CDR1 SGHTA, CDR2 FQGTGA. The CDR3 sequence is 16 residues long. The DNA of the CDR3 is TGTGCCAGCAGCTTATCTAGGACATTGGGTGGCACTGAAGCTTTCTTT. Its translation: CASSLSRTLGGTEAFF.

V and J are TRBV19 and TRBJ1-4; D is unresolved. The germline V gene encodes CDR1 LNHDA and CDR2 SQIVND (reference sequence). CDR3 length equals 14 residues. V gave up 5 bases and J gave up 6 bases, with 13 bases separating them. The CDR3 region is CASSSSLGHEKLFF. The CDR3 bases are TGTGCCAGTAGTTCAAGCCTCGGGCATGAAAAACTGTTTTTT. Variable domain in full (rest from reference TRBV19 and TRBJ1-4): DGGITQSPKYLFRKEGQNVTLSCEQNLNHDAMYWYRQDPGQGLRLIYYSQIVNDFQKGDIAEGYSVSREKKESFPLTVTSAQKNPTAFYLCASSSSLGHEKLFFGSGTQLSVL.

V usage is TRBV6-5 and J usage is TRBJ2-1; TRBD1 might be the D (6 bases). Trimming removed 7 bases from V and 0 bases from J, with 13 bases in between. The CDR3 consists of 15 residues. The V gene's germline CDR1 is MNHEY and CDR2 SVGAGI. The CDR3 is CASIPRTDSYNEQFF. In DNA form, the CDR3 reads TGTGCCAGCATTCCTCGGACAGACTCCTACAATGAGCAGTTCTTC.

This chain connects TRBV6-5 to TRBJ1-1; 7 nucleotides match TRBD1. V lost 6 bases and J lost 5; bases outside the gene matches: 3. Germline V lookup: CDR1 MNHEY, CDR2 SVGAGI. CDR3 length: 12 amino acids. The CDR3 is CASSHRGTEAFF. CDR3 DNA sequence: TGTGCCAGCAGCCACAGGGGAACTGAAGCTTTCTTT.

This clone was detected once. The chain employs TRBV3-1 (or the pseudogene TRBV3-2) and TRBJ2-1, with D tentatively TRBD2 (5 bases). The CDR3 totals 14 residues. The ends were cut back, 4 bases at V and 4 bases at J, with 11 bases in the middle. Germline CDR1 and CDR2: LGHDT and YNNKEL (reference sequence). DNA for the CDR3: TGTGCCAGCAGCCGCGGGTTCTTATACAATGAGCAGTTCTTC. As protein: CASSRGFLYNEQFF.

The CDR3 reads CASSIVNRAREQYF. The CDR3 coding sequence is TGTGCCAGTAGTATCGTTAACAGGGCTCGGGAGCAGTACTTC. The rearrangement joins TRBV19 to TRBJ2-7; a weak D match, TRBD1 (6 bases). Germline V gives CDR1 LNHDA, CDR2 SQIVND (reference sequence). There are 14 residues in the CDR3. Trimming removed 3 bases at V and 7 bases at J, with 16 bases between.

The chain uses TRBV9 and TRBJ2-3; D might be TRBD1 (8 bases). CDR3 length: 16 residues. The germline V gene encodes CDR1 SGDLS and CDR2 YYNGEE. Trimming removed 2 bases at V and 1 base at J, with 14 bases between. CDR3 sequence: CASSVTTGGGTDTQYF. For the CDR3, the DNA is TGTGCCAGCAGCGTCACAACAGGGGGGGGCACAGATACGCAGTATTTT. Using reference TRBV9 and TRBJ2-3 for the parts outside the CDR3, the full variable domain is DSGVTQTPKHLITATGQRVTLRCSPRSGDLSVYWYQQSLDQGLQFLIQYYNGEERAKGNILERFSAQQFPDLHSELNLSSLELGDSALYFCASSVTTGGGTDTQYFGPGTRLTVL.

This clone is a singleton in its sample. This chain uses TRBV5-1 with TRBJ2-1, with TRBD1 identical over 8 bases. V trimming: 3 bases; J trimming: 0 bases; junction bases outside the gene matches: 2. This CDR3 comprises 15 residues. CDR1 is SGHRS, CDR2 YFSETQ, per germline. This CDR3 is CASSWDRSSYNEQFF. CDR3 in DNA: TGCGCCAGCAGCTGGGACAGGAGCTCCTACAATGAGCAGTTCTTC.

The chain employs TRBV6-1 and TRBJ1-6; D is unresolved. V was pared by 2 bases and J by 10 bases, with 12 bases between. The CDR3 sequence is 14 residues long. Germline V lookup: CDR1 MNHNS, CDR2 SASEGT. DNA of the CDR3: TGTGCCAGCAGTGAATACACGGGTCGATCACCCCTCCACTTT. This sequence encodes CASSEYTGRSPLHF.

V and J are TRBV29-1 and TRBJ2-1; the match to TRBD1 covers 7 bases. Looked up from germline, CDR1 is SQVTM and CDR2 is ANQGSEA. Trimming at V came to 7 bases and at J to 1 base, leaving 4 bases not matched to a gene. This CDR3 comprises 13 residues. CDR3 DNA: TGCAGCGGGGGGACAGTATCCTACAATGAGCAGTTCTTC. This sequence encodes CSGGTVSYNEQFF.

The V and J genes are TRBV11-3 and TRBJ2-7, with 9 bases aligning to TRBD2. V lost 0 bases to trimming and J lost 6 bases; unmatched junction nucleotides: 6. The germline CDR1 and CDR2 sequences are SGHNT and YENEEA. The CDR3 consists of 15 residues. The CDR3 region has the DNA TGTGCCAGCAGCTTAGACGGGACTAGCCTTTCCGAGCAGTACTTC. It codes for CASSLDGTSLSEQYF.

The rearrangement links TRBV21-1 to TRBJ1-1. TRBV21-1 is noted as a pseudogene. This CDR3 comprises 17 residues. DNA for the CDR3: TGTGCCACCCGCAAAGGGCCAAGGGCGGGGGGCGCCACTGAAGCTTTCTTT. Translation gives CATRKGPRAGGATEAFF.

The V and J genes are TRBV27 and TRBJ2-3; 10 bases align to TRBD2. The CDR3 is 15 residues long. J lost 6 bases, V lost 5 bases, and 8 bases had no gene match. CDR1 and CDR2 (germline): MNHEY, SMNVEV (reference sequence). Written as DNA, the CDR3 is TGTGCCAGCAGTCTACTAGCGGGGTTCCGGGATACGCAGTATTTT. It specifies CASSLLAGFRDTQYF.

The rearrangement uses TRBV29-1 and TRBJ1-6; maybe TRBD1 (6 bases). V shed 5 bases and J shed 0 bases, with 11 bases lying between them. Germline CDR1 SQVTM, CDR2 ANQGSEA. CDR3 length equals 15 residues. The CDR3 reads CSVKTGSSYNSPLHF. In nucleotides, the CDR3 is TGCAGCGTTAAGACAGGTAGCTCCTATAATTCACCCCTCCACTTT.

J is TRBJ1-6 and V is TRBV6-6; no firm D call. This CDR3 is built from 15 residues. With 5 bases removed from V and 5 bases from J, the gap between germline ends came to 13 bases. Per the germline V gene, CDR1 is MNHNY and CDR2 is SVGAGI (reference sequence). CDR3 protein: CASSTRTADNSPLHF. The CDR3 DNA reads as TGTGCCAGCAGTACCCGGACGGCCGATAATTCACCCCTCCACTTT.

The chain recombines TRBV30 with TRBJ2-5; weak D call: TRBD2 (6 bases). This CDR3 region has 14 residues. Trimming pared 2 bases from V and 2 bases from J, leaving 12 bases between. Germline CDR1 GTSNPN, CDR2 SVGIG (reference sequence). In DNA form, the CDR3 reads TGTGCCTGGAGTCTCCAGGGACTTCAAGAGACCCAGTACTTC. Protein product: CAWSLQGLQETQYF.

This clone was picked up one time. The V call is TRBV19, the J call TRBJ1-2; TRBD1 agrees at 12 bases. The V gene end was trimmed by 7 bases and the J gene end by 7 bases; junction bases not matched to a gene: 7. Germline V gene lookup returns CDR1 LNHDA and CDR2 SQIVND (reference sequence). The CDR3 sequence is 14 residues long. CDR3 residues: CASTPGTGGFGYTF. The CDR3 DNA follows: TGTGCCAGTACTCCTGGGACAGGGGGCTTTGGCTACACCTTC.

A note on this clone: The same CDR3 arises from other DNA sequences in this sample as well. V gene TRBV7-2 combines with J gene TRBJ1-4, with D maybe TRBD1 (6 bases). Germline loops: CDR1 SGHTA, CDR2 FQGNSA. The V and J ends lost 1 base and 2 bases respectively, with 11 bases between them. The CDR3 has 16 residues. Here the CDR3 DNA reads TGTGCCAGCAGCTTAGATCCAGGGGCCACTAATGAAAAACTGTTTTTT. Its translation is CASSLDPGATNEKLFF.

This clone was counted a single time. The chain has TRBV5-4 and TRBJ2-1; 7 positions match TRBD2. The germline V gene has CDR1 SGHNT and CDR2 YYREEE (reference sequence). The CDR3 has 14 residues. V dropped 3 bases and J dropped 6; count of bases not matched to a gene: 6. This CDR3 is CASSSGGRTNEQFF. The CDR3, as DNA: TGTGCCAGCAGCTCGGGGGGACGGACCAATGAGCAGTTCTTC.

The chain links TRBV11-1 to TRBJ2-1, with 8 bases identical to TRBD2. After removal of 4 bases from V and 0 bases from J, the junction contained 2 bases not matched to a gene. The CDR3 has 15 residues. Germline values: CDR1 SGHAT, CDR2 FQDESV (reference sequence). In DNA form, the CDR3 reads TGTGCCAGCAGCTACGGGACTAGCTCCTACAATGAGCAGTTCTTC. It translates to CASSYGTSSYNEQFF.

The rearrangement joins TRBV6-5 to TRBJ1-1; D is uncertain. The CDR3 has 14 amino acids. V lost 2 bases and J lost 0, with 7 bases in between. From germline, CDR1 is MNHEY and CDR2 SVGAGI. The CDR3 bases are TGTGCCAGCAGTTACCTGGGAGTGAACACTGAAGCTTTCTTT. Residues: CASSYLGVNTEAFF.

The V and J genes are TRBV7-9 and TRBJ2-5; D may be TRBD1 (6 bases). The germline gives CDR1 SEHNR, CDR2 FQNEAQ (reference sequence). There are 17 residues in the CDR3. V lost 2 bases, J lost 1 base, and 17 bases lay in between. This CDR3 reads CASSLRSRGNPQETQYF. The CDR3 region has the DNA TGTGCCAGCAGCTTACGGAGCAGGGGAAATCCCCAAGAGACCCAGTACTTC.